This T cell receptor beta chain stems from a study of brain T cells in children with intractable seizures. Study-level results: Viral specificity was inferred only from CDR3 similarity; HCMV serostatus was unknown. Pre-surgery blood may have been undersampled, hiding some clones.

Concerning this clone itself: The antigen is unknown.

Sequenced by immunoSEQ multiplex PCR; TCRdb stores in-frame clones only, minus some. The sample comprises 110,000 or so clones, 85% to 95% of which are singletons, and 3.5% to 4% rests with the top ten. Surgery cases with the highest brain T cell transcript signatures were chosen for sequencing. V was pared by 0 bases and J by 1 base, with 2 bases of the junction left unmatched. This CDR3 comprises 15 residues. The V gene's germline CDR1 is MNHEY and CDR2 SVGAGI. The source was peripheral blood, collected at surgery. The source is a boy under two years old with hemimegalencephaly and intractable seizures. This chain connects TRBV6-5 to TRBJ1-1, with 7 bases identical to TRBD1. For the CDR3, the DNA is TGTGCCAGCAGTTACTCACGACAGGGGAACACTGAAGCTTTCTTT. Translated, it gives CASSYSRQGNTEAFF.